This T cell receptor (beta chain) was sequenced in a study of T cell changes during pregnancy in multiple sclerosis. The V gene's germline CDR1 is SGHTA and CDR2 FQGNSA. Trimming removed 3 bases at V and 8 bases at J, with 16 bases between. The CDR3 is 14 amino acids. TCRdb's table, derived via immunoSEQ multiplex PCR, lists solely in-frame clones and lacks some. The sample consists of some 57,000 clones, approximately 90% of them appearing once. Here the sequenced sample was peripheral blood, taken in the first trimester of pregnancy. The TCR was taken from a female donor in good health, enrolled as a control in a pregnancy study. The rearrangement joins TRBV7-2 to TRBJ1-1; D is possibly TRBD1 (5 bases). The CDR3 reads CASSFLGRVGEAFF. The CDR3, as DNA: TGTGCCAGCAGCTTCCTAGGCAGGGTGGGAGAAGCTTTCTTT.